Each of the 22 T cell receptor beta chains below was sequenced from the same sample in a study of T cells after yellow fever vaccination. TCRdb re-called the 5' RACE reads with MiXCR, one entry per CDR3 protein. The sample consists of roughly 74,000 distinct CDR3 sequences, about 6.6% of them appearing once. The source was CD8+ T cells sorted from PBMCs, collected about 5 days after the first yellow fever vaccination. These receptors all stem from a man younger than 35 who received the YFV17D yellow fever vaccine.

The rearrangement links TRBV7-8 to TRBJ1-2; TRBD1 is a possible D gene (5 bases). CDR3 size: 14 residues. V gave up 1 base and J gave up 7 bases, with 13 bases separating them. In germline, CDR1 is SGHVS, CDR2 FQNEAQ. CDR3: CASSLVGARAGYTF. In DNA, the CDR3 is TGTGCCAGCAGCTTAGTCGGGGCCAGGGCTGGCTACACCTTC.

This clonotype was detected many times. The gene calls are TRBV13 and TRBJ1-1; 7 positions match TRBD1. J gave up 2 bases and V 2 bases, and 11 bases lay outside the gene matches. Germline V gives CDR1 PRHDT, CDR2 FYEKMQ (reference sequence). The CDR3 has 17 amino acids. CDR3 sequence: CASSLSGGAGGNTEAFF. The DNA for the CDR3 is TGTGCCAGCAGCTTATCCGGGGGCGCAGGGGGAAACACTGAAGCTTTCTTT.

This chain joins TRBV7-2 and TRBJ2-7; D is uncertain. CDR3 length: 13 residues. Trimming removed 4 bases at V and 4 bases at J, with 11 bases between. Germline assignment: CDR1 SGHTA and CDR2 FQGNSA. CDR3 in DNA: TGTGCCAGCAGCTCAAGCCCTGGGTACGAGCAGTACGTC. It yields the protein CASSSSPGYEQYV.

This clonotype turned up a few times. CDR3 loop: CASSPSQGSYNEQFF. CDR3 nucleotide sequence: TGCGCCAGCAGCCCGTCCCAGGGATCCTACAATGAGCAGTTCTTC. The rearrangement joins TRBV4-3 to TRBJ2-1; a weak D match, TRBD1 (5 bases). The germline V gene encodes CDR1 LGHNA and CDR2 YSLEER. V shed 4 bases and J shed 1 base, with 11 bases lying between them. This CDR3 is built from 15 residues.

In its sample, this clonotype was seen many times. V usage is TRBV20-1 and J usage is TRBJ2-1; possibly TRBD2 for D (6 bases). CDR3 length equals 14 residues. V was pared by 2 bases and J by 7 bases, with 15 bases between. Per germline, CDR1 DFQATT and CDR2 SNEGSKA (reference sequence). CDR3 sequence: CSARSGGAPNEQFF. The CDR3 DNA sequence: TGCAGTGCTAGATCAGGCGGGGCACCTAATGAGCAGTTCTTC.

The chain's CDR3 is CSASEAGGYEQYF. The CDR3 DNA is TGCAGTGCTAGCGAAGCGGGGGGCTACGAGCAGTACTTC. This sequence joins TRBV20-1 and TRBJ2-7; 9 bases align to TRBD2. Germline V CDR1 and CDR2: DFQATT, SNEGSKA (reference sequence). The ends lost 3 bases at V and 3 bases at J; junction bases unmatched: 3. This CDR3 contains 13 residues.

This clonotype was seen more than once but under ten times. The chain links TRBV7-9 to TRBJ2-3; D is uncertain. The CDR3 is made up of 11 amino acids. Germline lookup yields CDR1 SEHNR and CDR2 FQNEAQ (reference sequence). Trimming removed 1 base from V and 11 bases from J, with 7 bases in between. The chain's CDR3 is CASSLGFGQYF. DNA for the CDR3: TGTGCCAGCAGCTTAGGGTTCGGGCAGTATTTT.

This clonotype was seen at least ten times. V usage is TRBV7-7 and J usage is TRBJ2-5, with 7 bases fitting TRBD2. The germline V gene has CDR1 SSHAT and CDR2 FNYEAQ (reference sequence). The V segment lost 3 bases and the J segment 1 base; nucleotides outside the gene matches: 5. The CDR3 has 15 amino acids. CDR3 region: CASSFVGGSQETQYF. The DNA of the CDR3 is TGTGCCAGCAGCTTTGTGGGGGGGTCCCAAGAGACCCAGTACTTC.

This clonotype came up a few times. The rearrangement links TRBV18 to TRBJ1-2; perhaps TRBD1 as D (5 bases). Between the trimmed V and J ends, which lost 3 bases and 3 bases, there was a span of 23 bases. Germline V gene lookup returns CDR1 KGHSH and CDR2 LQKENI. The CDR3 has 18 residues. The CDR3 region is CASSPQDRQSLGDYGYTF. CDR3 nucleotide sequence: TGTGCCAGCTCACCTCAGGACCGACAGAGCCTTGGAGACTATGGCTACACCTTC.

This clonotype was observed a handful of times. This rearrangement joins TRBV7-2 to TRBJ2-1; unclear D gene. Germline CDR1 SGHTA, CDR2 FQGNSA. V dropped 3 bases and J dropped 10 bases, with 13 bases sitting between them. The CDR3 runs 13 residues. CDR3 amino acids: CASSLALGKEQFF. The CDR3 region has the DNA TGTGCCAGCAGCTTGGCGCTGGGGAAAGAGCAGTTCTTC. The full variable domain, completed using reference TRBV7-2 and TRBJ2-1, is GAGVSQSPSNKVTEKGKDVELRCDPISGHTALYWYRQSLGQGLEFLIYFQGNSAPDKSGLPSDRFSAERTGGSVSTLTIQRTQQEDSAVYLCASSLALGKEQFFGPGTRLTVL.

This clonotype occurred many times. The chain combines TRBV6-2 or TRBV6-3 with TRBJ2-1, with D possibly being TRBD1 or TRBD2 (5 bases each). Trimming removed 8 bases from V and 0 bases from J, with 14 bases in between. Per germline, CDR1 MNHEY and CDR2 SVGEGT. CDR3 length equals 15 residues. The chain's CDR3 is CASGRRGLSYNEQFF. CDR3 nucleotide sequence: TGTGCCAGCGGGAGAAGGGGCCTCTCCTACAATGAGCAGTTCTTC.

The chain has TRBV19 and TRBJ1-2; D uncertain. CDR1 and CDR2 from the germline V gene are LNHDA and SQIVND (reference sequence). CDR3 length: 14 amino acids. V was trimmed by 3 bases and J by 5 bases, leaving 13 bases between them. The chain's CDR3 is CASSIDWAEYGYTF. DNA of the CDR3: TGTGCCAGTAGTATCGATTGGGCAGAATATGGCTACACCTTC.

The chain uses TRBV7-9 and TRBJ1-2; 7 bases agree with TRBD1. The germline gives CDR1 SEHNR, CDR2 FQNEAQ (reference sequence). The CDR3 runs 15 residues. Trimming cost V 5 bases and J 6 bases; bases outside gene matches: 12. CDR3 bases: TGTGCCAGCAGCAACCACCAGGGGGGACGTGATGGCTACACCTTC. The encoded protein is CASSNHQGGRDGYTF.

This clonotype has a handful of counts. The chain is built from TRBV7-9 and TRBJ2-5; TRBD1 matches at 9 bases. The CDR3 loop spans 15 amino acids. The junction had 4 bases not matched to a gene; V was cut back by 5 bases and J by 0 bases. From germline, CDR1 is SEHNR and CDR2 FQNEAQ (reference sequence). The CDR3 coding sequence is TGTGCCAGCAGCCCGCGGACAGGGGACCAAGAGACCCAGTACTTC. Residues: CASSPRTGDQETQYF.

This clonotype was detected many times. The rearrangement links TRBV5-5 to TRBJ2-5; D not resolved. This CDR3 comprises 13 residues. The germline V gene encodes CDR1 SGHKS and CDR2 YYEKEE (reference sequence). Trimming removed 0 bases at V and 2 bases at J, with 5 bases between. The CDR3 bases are TGTGCCAGCAGCTTGGGGAATCAAGAGACCCAGTACTTC. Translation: CASSLGNQETQYF.

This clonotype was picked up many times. The CDR3 coding sequence is TGTGCCAGCAGCCATCAACCGTGGGACAGGGGGGATGAGCAGTTCTTC. As protein: CASSHQPWDRGDEQFF. J is TRBJ2-1 and V is TRBV5-5; 11 nucleotides agree with TRBD1. V dropped 4 bases and J dropped 8; count of bases not matched to a gene: 11. CDR1 and CDR2 from the germline V gene are SGHKS and YYEKEE (reference sequence). The CDR3 runs to 16 residues.

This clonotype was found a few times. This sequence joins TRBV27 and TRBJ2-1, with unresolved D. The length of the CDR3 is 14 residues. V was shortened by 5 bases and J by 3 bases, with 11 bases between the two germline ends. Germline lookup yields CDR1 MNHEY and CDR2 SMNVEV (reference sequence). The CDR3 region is CASSALGSYNEQFF. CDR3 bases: TGTGCCAGCAGTGCCCTGGGCAGCTACAATGAGCAGTTCTTC.

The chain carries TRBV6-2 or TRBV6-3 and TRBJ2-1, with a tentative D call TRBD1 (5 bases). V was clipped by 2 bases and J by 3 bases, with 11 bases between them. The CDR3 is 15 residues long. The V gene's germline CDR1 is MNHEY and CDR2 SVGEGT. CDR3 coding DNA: TGTGCCAGCAGTTACAGGGCAGGGTACTACAATGAGCAGTTCTTC. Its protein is CASSYRAGYYNEQFF.

The CDR3 spells CASSPDYSGGRDEQFF. DNA of the CDR3: TGTGCCAGCAGCCCAGACTACTCGGGGGGGAGGGATGAGCAGTTCTTC. The rearrangement uses TRBV7-9 and TRBJ2-1; 8 bases align to TRBD2. Germline CDR1 reads SEHNR; CDR2 reads FQNEAQ (reference sequence). The V and J ends lost 5 bases and 8 bases, in that order; junction bases with no gene match: 14. The CDR3 totals 16 residues. Drawing the rest from reference TRBV7-9 and TRBJ2-1, the complete variable domain is DTGVSQNPRHKITKRGQNVTFRCDPISEHNRLYWYRQTLGQGPEFLTYFQNEAQLEKSRLLSDRFSAERPKGSFSTLEIQRTEQGDSAMYLCASSPDYSGGRDEQFFGPGTRLTVL.

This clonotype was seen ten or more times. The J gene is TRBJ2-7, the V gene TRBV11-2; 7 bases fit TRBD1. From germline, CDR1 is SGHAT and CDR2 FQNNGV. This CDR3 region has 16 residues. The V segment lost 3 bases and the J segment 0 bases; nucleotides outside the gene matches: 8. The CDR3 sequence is CASSLGAYRGSYEQYF. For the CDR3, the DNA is TGTGCCAGCAGCTTGGGGGCTTACAGGGGCTCCTACGAGCAGTACTTC.

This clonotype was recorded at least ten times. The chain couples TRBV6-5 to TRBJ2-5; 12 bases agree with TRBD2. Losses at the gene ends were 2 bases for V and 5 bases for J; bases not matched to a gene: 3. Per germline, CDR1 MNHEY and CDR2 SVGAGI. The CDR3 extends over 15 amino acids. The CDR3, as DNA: TGTGCCAGCAGTTACACTAGCGGGGGGCCTGAGACCCAGTACTTC. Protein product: CASSYTSGGPETQYF.

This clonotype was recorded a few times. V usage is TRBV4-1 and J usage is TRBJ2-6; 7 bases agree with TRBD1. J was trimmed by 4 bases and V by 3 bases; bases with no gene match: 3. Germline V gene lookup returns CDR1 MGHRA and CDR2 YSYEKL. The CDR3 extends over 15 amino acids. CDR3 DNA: TGCGCCAGCAGCCAGACAGGGTCCGGGGCCAACGTCCTGACTTTC. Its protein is CASSQTGSGANVLTF.